Below are 20 T cell receptor beta chains sequenced from a single sample in a study of T cells after somatic rescue of genetic block. Sequencing was performed with immunoSEQ multiplex PCR; in TCRdb, only in-frame clones are kept and a portion is missing. The top ten hold less than 3.5% of the sample, which has more than 65,000 clones, approximately 91% seen once. The material sequenced was peripheral blood mononuclear cells (PBMCs). These receptor sequences come from a man aged 30-40 years.

V is TRBV25-1 and J is TRBJ2-3, with 7 bases matching TRBD1. In germline, CDR1 is MGHDK, CDR2 SYGVNS. The CDR3 length is 13 residues. V shed 4 bases and J 6 bases; nucleotides not matched to a gene: 4. CDR3 protein: CASSGTGLDTQYF. CDR3 bases: TGTGCCAGCAGTGGGACAGGCCTCGATACGCAGTATTTT. The full variable domain, completed using reference TRBV25-1 and TRBJ2-3, is EADIYQTPRYLVIGTGKKITLECSQTMGHDKMYWYQQDPGMELHLIHYSYGVNSTEKGDLSSESTVSRIRTEHFPLTLESARPSHTSQYLCASSGTGLDTQYFGPGTRLTVL.

V is TRBV5-1 and J is TRBJ2-7, with a possible D match to TRBD1 (5 bases). V lost 0 bases and J lost 6, with 13 bases in between. This CDR3 contains 14 residues. Germline V gives CDR1 SGHRS, CDR2 YFSETQ. CDR3 loop: CASSLEGVPIEQYF. The CDR3 DNA reads as TGCGCCAGCAGCTTGGAAGGGGTTCCGATCGAGCAGTACTTC.

Remarks on this clone: One end of the junction fails to match germline, which may point to a read error. The chain is built from TRBV13 and TRBJ2-3; 7 nucleotides match TRBD1. Germline-derived CDR1 and CDR2 are PRHDT and FYEKMQ (reference sequence). This CDR3 region has 17 residues. CDR3 loop: CASRLGGRTGGTDTQYF. Here the CDR3 DNA reads TGTGCCAGCAGGTTAGGGGGCCGCACAGGGGGCACAGATACGCAGTATTTT.

The V and J genes are TRBV6-5 and TRBJ2-3; perhaps TRBD2 as D (6 bases). Looked up from germline, CDR1 is MNHEY and CDR2 is SVGAGI. The CDR3 extends over 14 amino acids. Trimming stripped 7 bases from V and 4 bases from J, with 15 bases between. CDR3 coding DNA: TGTGCCAGCACCCCATGGACTACCCCAGATACGCAGTATTTT. Encoded protein: CASTPWTTPDTQYF.

The genes are TRBV19 and TRBJ2-7; the D call may be TRBD1 or TRBD2 (6 bases each). Trimming stripped 3 bases from V and 5 bases from J, with 14 bases between. Germline-derived CDR1 and CDR2 are LNHDA and SQIVND (reference sequence). The CDR3 length is 14 residues. DNA of the CDR3: TGTGCCAGTAGTATCCGGGGGCGTTCTGACGAGCAGTACTTC. It translates to CASSIRGRSDEQYF.

V gene TRBV2 combines with J gene TRBJ2-7; D is unresolved. Looked up from germline, CDR1 is SNHLY and CDR2 is FYNNEI. Trimming cost V 5 bases and J 6 bases, with 11 bases left between them. The CDR3 consists of 12 residues. The CDR3 protein is CASSISLREQYF. The DNA for the CDR3 is TGTGCCAGCAGTATTTCCCTACGCGAGCAGTACTTC.

This clone was seen only once. V gene TRBV15 combines with J gene TRBJ1-5; no definite D call. V lost 1 base to trimming and J lost 7 bases, with 11 bases between them. Germline CDR1 LNHNV, CDR2 YYDKDF (reference sequence). CDR3 length: 14 residues. CDR3 sequence: CATSRGSERQPQHF. The DNA for the CDR3 is TGTGCCACCAGCAGAGGGAGTGAGAGGCAGCCCCAGCATTTT.

The chain joins TRBV18 to TRBJ1-3; 9 bases map to TRBD1. CDR1 and CDR2 (germline): KGHSH, LQKENI. The trim removed 0 bases at V and 1 base at J, leaving 4 bases unmatched. This CDR3 has 17 residues. This CDR3 reads CASSPPLGTGSGNTIYF. The CDR3 DNA follows: TGTGCCAGCTCACCACCCCTCGGGACAGGGTCTGGAAACACCATATATTTT.

Worth noting for this clone: In the same sample, other DNA sequences code for this CDR3. The gene calls are TRBV7-9 and TRBJ2-7; tentatively, D is TRBD2 (6 bases). This CDR3 has 13 residues. CDR1 and CDR2 from the germline V gene are SEHNR and FQNEAQ (reference sequence). The ends were cut back, 3 bases at V and 2 bases at J, with 8 bases in the middle. The CDR3 here is CASSFGRTYEQYF. CDR3 nucleotide sequence: TGTGCCAGCAGCTTTGGGAGGACCTACGAGCAGTACTTC.

J is TRBJ2-5 and V is TRBV2; D not resolved. There are 12 residues in the CDR3. The V gene lost 2 bases and the J gene lost 9 bases, with 10 bases spanning the gap. CDR1 is SNHLY and CDR2 is FYNNEI in the germline V gene. The CDR3 sequence is CASSEKKVAQYF. CDR3 coding DNA: TGTGCCAGCAGTGAAAAGAAAGTAGCCCAGTACTTC.

V gene TRBV5-4 combines with J gene TRBJ2-3; D is undetermined. The V and J ends lost 3 bases and 2 bases respectively, with 4 bases between them. Germline assignment: CDR1 SGHNT and CDR2 YYREEE (reference sequence). The CDR3 spans 12 residues. The CDR3 DNA sequence: TGTGCCAGCAGCTCTTCCACAGATACGCAGTATTTT. Its translation is CASSSSTDTQYF.

The V call is TRBV4-1, the J call TRBJ2-3; TRBD2 matches at 7 bases. V dropped 0 bases and J dropped 2; count of bases not matched to a gene: 5. This CDR3 region has 16 residues. The germline gives CDR1 MGHRA, CDR2 YSYEKL. This CDR3 reads CASSQEPSGTTDTQYF. The DNA for the CDR3 is TGCGCCAGCAGCCAAGAACCTAGCGGTACCACAGATACGCAGTATTTT.

This clone was detected only once. The genes are TRBV7-9 and TRBJ2-7; 7 bases are a match to TRBD1. This CDR3 is built from 13 residues. Germline V gives CDR1 SEHNR, CDR2 FQNEAQ (reference sequence). J was trimmed by 6 bases and V by 4 bases; bases with no gene match: 6. The chain's CDR3 is CASSSGTATEQYF. The CDR3 DNA is TGTGCCAGCAGCTCCGGGACAGCAACCGAGCAGTACTTC.

As DNA, the CDR3 is TGTGCCAGCAGCCAAGATTGGGTCCTAGGACGAGAGACCCAGTACTTC. It encodes CASSQDWVLGRETQYF. The gene calls are TRBV4-2 and TRBJ2-5; D gene uncertain. V lost 0 bases to trimming and J lost 4 bases, with 15 bases between them. CDR1 is LGHNA, CDR2 YNFKEQ, per germline. This CDR3 region has 16 residues.

This chain uses TRBV5-5 with TRBJ2-7; TRBD2 is a possible D gene (5 bases). The CDR3 covers 14 residues. CDR1 and CDR2 (germline): SGHKS, YYEKEE (reference sequence). V lost 4 bases, J lost 2 bases, and 13 bases lay in between. CDR3 DNA sequence: TGTGCCAGCAGCCAAATAACCGGGACCTACGAGCAGTACTTC. This gives the protein CASSQITGTYEQYF.

The chain links TRBV9 to TRBJ1-1; a possible D gene is TRBD1 (6 bases). The CDR3 loop spans 14 amino acids. V lost 4 bases, J lost 1 base, and 11 bases lay in between. CDR1 is SGDLS, CDR2 YYNGEE, per germline. CDR3 sequence: CASSPRQENTEAFF. DNA of the CDR3: TGTGCCAGCAGCCCCAGACAGGAGAACACTGAAGCTTTCTTT.

The chain carries TRBV7-9 and TRBJ2-7; the D gene is possibly TRBD2 (6 bases). The CDR3 spans 13 residues. V lost 5 bases to trimming and J lost 4 bases, with 12 bases between them. Germline V lookup: CDR1 SEHNR, CDR2 FQNEAQ (reference sequence). The CDR3 nucleotides are TGTGCCAGCAGCATCCCTGGGAGGTACGAGCAGTACTTC. Translated, it gives CASSIPGRYEQYF.

The rearrangement joins TRBV6-5 to TRBJ1-1; tentatively, D is TRBD1 (5 bases). CDR3 length equals 15 residues. The V and J ends lost 0 bases and 4 bases respectively, with 12 bases between them. CDR1 and CDR2 from the germline V gene are MNHEY and SVGAGI. In nucleotides, the CDR3 is TGTGCCAGCAGTTACTCTGGAAAGGGGACCACTGAAGCTTTCTTT. Translating gives CASSYSGKGTTEAFF.

This chain links TRBV6-1 with TRBJ1-5, with D unclear. CDR1 is MNHNS, CDR2 SASEGT, per germline. The CDR3 is 12 amino acids. V lost 7 bases and J 4 bases, leaving 8 bases between the germline ends. The CDR3 nucleotides are TGTGCCAGCAAGCGAGAAAATCAGCCCCAGCATTTT. Encoded protein: CASKRENQPQHF.

This chain uses TRBV4-1 with TRBJ2-5, with D perhaps matching TRBD2 (5 bases). Germline loops: CDR1 MGHRA, CDR2 YSYEKL. Trimming stripped 1 base from V and 1 base from J, with 7 bases between. The CDR3 sequence is 14 residues long. The CDR3 loop reads CASSQGGLQETQYF. The CDR3 nucleotides are TGCGCCAGCAGCCAAGGAGGGCTCCAAGAGACCCAGTACTTC.